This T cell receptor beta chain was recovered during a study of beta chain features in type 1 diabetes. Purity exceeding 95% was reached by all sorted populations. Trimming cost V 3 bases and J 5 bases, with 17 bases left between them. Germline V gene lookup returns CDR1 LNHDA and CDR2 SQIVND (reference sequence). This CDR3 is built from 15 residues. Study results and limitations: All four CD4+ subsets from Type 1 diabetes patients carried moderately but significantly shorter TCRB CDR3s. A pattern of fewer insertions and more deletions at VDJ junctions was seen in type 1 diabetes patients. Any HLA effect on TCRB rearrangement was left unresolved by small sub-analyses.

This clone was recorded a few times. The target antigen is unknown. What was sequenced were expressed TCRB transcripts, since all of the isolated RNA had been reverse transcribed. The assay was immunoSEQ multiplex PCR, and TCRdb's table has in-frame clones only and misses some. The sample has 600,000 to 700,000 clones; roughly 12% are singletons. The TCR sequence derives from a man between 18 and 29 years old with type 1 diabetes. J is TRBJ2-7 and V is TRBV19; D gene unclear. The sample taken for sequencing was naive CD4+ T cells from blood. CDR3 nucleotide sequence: TGTGCCAGTAGTATGGGTAGCCCCCTTTCCCACGAGCAGTACTTC. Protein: CASSMGSPLSHEQYF.